A single sample is the source of the 31 T cell receptor beta chains below, sequenced in a study of CD8 T cells in ankylosing spondylitis. Study-wide findings and caveats: Made up of about eight highly homologous variants, a TCR beta motif appeared characteristic of ankylosing spondylitis blood.

Their antigens are not known. TCRdb re-analysed the 5' RACE reads in MiXCR, keeping a single row per CDR3 protein. This sample has around 490,000 distinct CDR3 sequences, with approximately 5% found just once. Sequencing was done on a sample of blood, either unsorted or a sorted T cell fraction (not recorded which). The receptors were sampled from a male donor with ankylosing spondylitis.

This clonotype was counted many times. This sequence joins TRBV5-4 and TRBJ2-7; TRBD1 is a possible D gene (5 bases). The V end lost 0 bases, the J end lost 5 bases, and 15 bases lay between the germline ends. The CDR3 is 15 amino acids. CDR1 SGHNT and CDR2 YYREEE come from the germline V gene (reference sequence). The CDR3 DNA sequence: TGTGCCAGCAGCTTGGCCATCCAGGGTATACACGAGCAGTACTTC. It specifies CASSLAIQGIHEQYF. Variable domain in full (rest from reference TRBV5-4 and TRBJ2-7): ETGVTQSPTHLIKTRGQQVTLRCSSQSGHNTVSWYQQALGQGPQFIFQYYREEENGRGNFPPRFSGLQFPNYSSELNVNALELDDSALYLCASSLAIQGIHEQYFGPGTRLTVT.

This clonotype was observed a handful of times. The rearrangement joins TRBV20-1 to TRBJ1-4; D may be TRBD1 (6 bases). Germline CDR1 reads DFQATT; CDR2 reads SNEGSKA (reference sequence). There are 13 residues in the CDR3. Trimming stripped 4 bases from V and 8 bases from J, with 14 bases between. The CDR3 protein is CSATEGEREKLFF. The CDR3 DNA follows: TGCAGTGCTACAGAGGGGGAACGAGAAAAACTGTTTTTT.

This clonotype was observed many times. CDR3 sequence (DNA): TGTGCCAGCAGCACCGACAGAACCCGCCAAGAGACCCAGTACTTC. This encodes CASSTDRTRQETQYF. This chain uses TRBV6-2 or TRBV6-3 with TRBJ2-5; D is perhaps TRBD1 (5 bases). The CDR3 is made up of 15 amino acids. Germline CDR1 reads MNHEY; CDR2 reads SVGEGT. V was clipped by 6 bases and J by 1 base, with 15 bases between them.

This clonotype was detected many times. This chain connects TRBV5-1 to TRBJ1-1, with D maybe TRBD1 (6 bases). CDR3 size: 11 residues. V was clipped by 3 bases and J by 10 bases, with 10 bases between them. CDR1 SGHRS and CDR2 YFSETQ come from the germline V gene. The CDR3 region is CASSSGEVAFF. CDR3 coding DNA: TGCGCCAGCAGCTCAGGGGAGGTAGCTTTCTTT. Full variable domain (missing parts from reference TRBV5-1 and TRBJ1-1): KAGVTQTPRYLIKTRGQQVTLSCSPISGHRSVSWYQQTPGQGLQFLFEYFSETQRNKGNFPGRFSGRQFSNSRSEMNVSTLELGDSALYLCASSSGEVAFFGQGTRLTVV.

The table lists this clonotype with a few counts. The V gene is TRBV7-8, the J gene TRBJ2-7; the match to TRBD2 covers 10 bases. In germline, CDR1 is SGHVS, CDR2 FQNEAQ. This CDR3 comprises 15 residues. V gave up 4 bases and J gave up 3 bases; unmatched junction bases: 6. CDR3 DNA sequence: TGTGCCAGCAGCTATGAGCGGGGGGGAATCTACGAGCAGTACTTC. It codes for CASSYERGGIYEQYF.

This clonotype was observed a few times. The V call is TRBV5-1, the J call TRBJ2-5; D is unresolved. Deletions cut 3 bases from V and 5 bases from J, with 11 bases between. The germline V gene encodes CDR1 SGHRS and CDR2 YFSETQ. The CDR3 length is 13 residues. CDR3 in DNA: TGCGCCAGCAGCTGGGCGACCAGGGAGACCCAGTACTTC. This translates into CASSWATRETQYF. Full variable domain (rest looked up from reference TRBV5-1 and TRBJ2-5): KAGVTQTPRYLIKTRGQQVTLSCSPISGHRSVSWYQQTPGQGLQFLFEYFSETQRNKGNFPGRFSGRQFSNSRSEMNVSTLELGDSALYLCASSWATRETQYFGPGTRLLVL.

This clonotype was detected many times. CDR3 sequence (DNA): TGTGCCAGCAGTTTGATGGGACAGGGGGCTTGGAACACTGAAGCTTTCTTT. As protein: CASSLMGQGAWNTEAFF. The chain couples TRBV28 to TRBJ1-1; 12 bases match TRBD1. The CDR3 is made up of 17 amino acids. V was pared by 3 bases and J by 1 base, with 6 bases of the junction left unmatched. The V gene's germline CDR1 is MDHEN and CDR2 SYDVKM.

This clonotype showed up many times. This chain joins TRBV12-3 or TRBV12-4 and TRBJ1-6; the D is unclear. V was shortened by 6 bases and J by 7 bases, with 16 bases between the two germline ends. The CDR3 has 15 amino acids. The CDR3 reads CASRLIRAGNSPLHF. As DNA, the CDR3 is TGTGCCAGCAGACTCATCCGGGCTGGGAATTCACCCCTCCACTTT.

In its sample, this clonotype was seen a few times. The CDR3 DNA follows: TGTGCCAGCAGCTCCGGGGCAGACTCGTGGCAGTTCTTC. Its translation is CASSSGADSWQFF. The genes are TRBV28 and TRBJ2-1; D possibly matches TRBD1 or TRBD2 (5 bases each). Germline assignment: CDR1 MDHEN and CDR2 SYDVKM. The CDR3 runs 13 residues. Trimming cost V 6 bases and J 12 bases, with 18 bases left between them.

This clonotype was counted ten times or more. This chain joins TRBV5-1 and TRBJ2-6; weak D call: TRBD1 (6 bases). This CDR3 spans 17 amino acids. CDR1 and CDR2 from the germline V gene are SGHRS and YFSETQ. V lost 3 bases and J lost 0, with 13 bases in between. The CDR3 DNA reads TGCGCCAGCAGCTCGAGGGACACCGGCTCTGGGGCCAACGTCCTGACTTTC. The encoded protein is CASSSRDTGSGANVLTF. Based on the CDR3 plus reference TRBV5-1 and TRBJ2-6, the full variable domain is KAGVTQTPRYLIKTRGQQVTLSCSPISGHRSVSWYQQTPGQGLQFLFEYFSETQRNKGNFPGRFSGRQFSNSRSEMNVSTLELGDSALYLCASSSRDTGSGANVLTFGAGSRLTVL.

The sample holds many counts of this clonotype. V gene TRBV6-1 combines with J gene TRBJ2-7, with unresolved D. CDR1 is MNHNS and CDR2 is SASEGT in the germline V gene. The CDR3 sequence is 15 residues long. V was pared by 6 bases and J by 6 bases, with 21 bases between. CDR3 loop: CASSLDGYTLVEQYF. CDR3 sequence (DNA): TGTGCCAGCAGCCTGGACGGATATACTCTGGTCGAGCAGTACTTC.

This clonotype was counted a few times. The chain carries TRBV6-1 and TRBJ2-7; TRBD2 agrees at 12 bases. The J segment lost 6 bases and the V segment lost 6 bases, leaving 12 bases of the junction unmatched. In germline, CDR1 is MNHNS, CDR2 SASEGT. The CDR3 runs to 16 residues. The CDR3 here is CASSRTSGRMYLEQYF. CDR3 sequence (DNA): TGTGCCAGCAGCCGCACTAGCGGGAGGATGTACCTCGAGCAGTACTTC.

This clonotype was observed a handful of times. It may be a read error: a sequence one base away is much more abundant. The chain carries TRBV20-1 and TRBJ2-7; 7 bases line up with TRBD2. J was trimmed by 4 bases and V by 5 bases; bases with no gene match: 8. CDR3 length: 13 amino acids. Germline CDR1 is DFQATT and CDR2 is SNEGSKA (reference sequence). Here the CDR3 reads CSAGTGGSYEQYF. Here the CDR3 DNA reads TGCAGTGCTGGGACTGGCGGGAGTTACGAGCAGTACTTC.

This clonotype showed up many times. This chain uses TRBV12-3 or TRBV12-4 with TRBJ2-4; D might be TRBD1 or TRBD2, each matching 5 bases. V lost 8 bases and J lost 10, with 21 bases in between. This CDR3 contains 14 residues. CDR3 DNA: TGTGCCAGCGTATTAGGGGCTGGAAGGGAGATTCAGTACTTC. The encoded protein is CASVLGAGREIQYF.

This clonotype was seen ten or more times. The gene calls are TRBV4-3 and TRBJ2-3; tentative D call: TRBD2 (5 bases). CDR3 length: 13 residues. From germline, CDR1 is LGHNA and CDR2 YSLEER. V gave up 5 bases and J gave up 4 bases, with 10 bases separating them. This CDR3 is CASSVEVADTQYF. Written as DNA, the CDR3 is TGCGCCAGCAGCGTGGAGGTGGCAGATACGCAGTATTTT.

This clonotype was recorded many times. The V gene is TRBV6-2 or TRBV6-3, the J gene TRBJ2-2, with D possibly matching TRBD1 (5 bases). Trimming removed 5 bases at V and 1 base at J, with 11 bases between. The CDR3 has 15 residues. CDR1 is MNHEY, CDR2 SVGEGT, per germline. The CDR3 loop reads CASSKDTLNTGELFF. The CDR3 coding sequence is TGTGCCAGCAGTAAGGACACATTGAACACCGGGGAGCTGTTTTTT.

This clonotype occurred many times. The J gene is TRBJ2-4, the V gene TRBV7-2, with a weak D call TRBD1 (6 bases). Looked up from germline, CDR1 is SGHTA and CDR2 is FQGNSA. V dropped 2 bases and J dropped 5 bases, with 10 bases sitting between them. CDR3 size: 14 residues. The DNA of the CDR3 is TGTGCCAGCAGCTTACAGAAGGGGGAAAACATTCAGTACTTC. This gives the protein CASSLQKGENIQYF.

As regards this clonotype: This may stem from a read error, because a much larger clone lies one nucleotide away. This chain links TRBV12-3 or TRBV12-4 with TRBJ1-2, with D unclear. The CDR3 extends over 14 amino acids. Trimming took 5 bases from V and 9 from J, leaving 19 bases between them. CDR3 sequence: CASSPHGGRDRYTF. CDR3 nucleotides: TGTGCCAGCAGTCCCCATGGAGGGCGGGATCGCTACACCTTC.

This clonotype appeared many times. The chain recombines TRBV10-1 with TRBJ2-1, with TRBD2 identical over 9 bases. CDR1 and CDR2 (germline): WNHNN, SYGVQD (reference sequence). CDR3 length: 12 residues. The trim removed 2 bases at V and 14 bases at J, leaving 4 bases unmatched. CDR3 loop: CASSERGLAEFF. CDR3 DNA: TGCGCCAGCAGTGAGAGGGGACTAGCTGAGTTCTTC.

This clonotype has at least ten counts. This rearrangement joins TRBV12-3 or TRBV12-4 to TRBJ1-1; 10 nucleotides match TRBD1. Losses at the gene ends were 7 bases for V and 8 bases for J; bases not matched to a gene: 10. The length of the CDR3 is 14 residues. The CDR3 sequence: CASTRGQGIKEAFF. CDR3 sequence (DNA): TGTGCCAGCACCAGGGGACAGGGGATAAAGGAAGCTTTCTTT.

This clonotype was counted a few times. This chain joins TRBV9 and TRBJ2-7; TRBD2 matches 8 bases. Trimming removed 0 bases from V and 1 base from J; junction bases left unmatched: 3. The germline V gene encodes CDR1 SGDLS and CDR2 YYNGEE. This CDR3 region has 15 residues. The CDR3 loop reads CASSVASGPSYEQYF. The CDR3 DNA reads TGTGCCAGCAGCGTAGCTAGCGGGCCTTCCTACGAGCAGTACTTC.

This clonotype appeared many times. The chain employs TRBV25-1 and TRBJ1-1; D remains ambiguous. V shed 6 bases and J shed 3 bases, with 17 bases lying between them. The CDR3 runs to 15 residues. CDR1 and CDR2 from the germline V gene are MGHDK and SYGVNS. The CDR3 DNA follows: TGTGCCAGCAGCCCCGCGTCGAGGAGTGACACTGAAGCTTTCTTT. Its protein is CASSPASRSDTEAFF.

This clonotype occurred many times. The genes are TRBV5-1 and TRBJ1-1; 8 bases align to TRBD1. Per germline, CDR1 SGHRS and CDR2 YFSETQ. V lost 4 bases, J lost 5 bases, and 7 bases stayed unmatched. The CDR3 has 14 amino acids. CDR3 DNA sequence: TGCGCCAGCAGCCTCAGGGGGCTGGGTACTGAAGCTTTCTTT. Amino acid sequence: CASSLRGLGTEAFF.

This clonotype was found a few times. V gene TRBV29-1 combines with J gene TRBJ2-7, with D tentatively TRBD1 or TRBD2 (5 bases each). V gave up 4 bases and J gave up 1 base, with 11 bases separating them. This CDR3 has 13 amino acids. CDR1 and CDR2 (germline): SQVTM, ANQGSEA. Here the CDR3 DNA reads TGCAGCGTTGTTGGGGGAGAATCCTACGAGCAGTACTTC. Protein: CSVVGGESYEQYF.

The chain combines TRBV25-1 with TRBJ2-3, with a possible D match to TRBD2 (6 bases). The germline V gene encodes CDR1 MGHDK and CDR2 SYGVNS. The CDR3 sequence is 16 residues long. Trimming took 0 bases from V and 0 from J, leaving 10 bases between them. The DNA for the CDR3 is TGTGCCAGCAGTGAATATATCGCGGGGAGCACAGATACGCAGTATTTT. This encodes CASSEYIAGSTDTQYF.

This clonotype was seen many times. The chain uses TRBV12-3 or TRBV12-4 and TRBJ2-3; D is possibly TRBD2 (6 bases). The CDR3 sequence is 14 residues long. Between the trimmed V and J ends, which lost 6 bases and 0 bases, there was a span of 10 bases. CDR3 sequence reads: CASSSGTSTDTQYF. CDR3 nucleotides: TGTGCCAGCAGCTCAGGGACTAGCACAGATACGCAGTATTTT.

V usage is TRBV25-1 and J usage is TRBJ2-7, with 7 bases fitting TRBD2. The CDR3 covers 17 residues. The V gene end was trimmed by 3 bases and the J gene end by 0 bases; junction bases not matched to a gene: 11. The V gene's germline CDR1 is MGHDK and CDR2 SYGVNS. The CDR3 DNA is TGTGCCAGCAGTGACCCCAAGGTAGCGGGCCTCTCCTACGAGCAGTACTTC. This translates into CASSDPKVAGLSYEQYF.

This clonotype was picked up many times. The V and J genes are TRBV25-1 and TRBJ1-6; no firm D call. Trimming cost V 7 bases and J 4 bases, with 8 bases left between them. The length of the CDR3 is 13 residues. Germline lookup yields CDR1 MGHDK and CDR2 SYGVNS. The CDR3 region is CASIGPYNSPLHF. The CDR3 coding sequence is TGTGCCAGCATCGGACCTTATAATTCACCCCTCCACTTT.

This clonotype showed up many times. The CDR3 here is CSVVGQLDYEQYF. The CDR3 nucleotides read TGCAGCGTTGTTGGACAACTGGACTACGAGCAGTACTTC. The gene calls are TRBV29-1 and TRBJ2-7; perhaps TRBD1 as D (5 bases). Per the germline V gene, CDR1 is SQVTM and CDR2 is ANQGSEA. The CDR3 totals 13 residues. Trimming removed 4 bases from V and 3 bases from J, with 13 bases in between.

This clonotype was seen at least ten times. This chain links TRBV15 with TRBJ1-4; D remains unclear. This CDR3 is built from 16 residues. Trimming shortened V by 2 bases and J by 0 bases, and 10 bases separated the two germline ends. Germline CDR1 LNHNV, CDR2 YYDKDF (reference sequence). The CDR3 is CATSRLQEPTNEKLFF. In DNA, the CDR3 is TGTGCCACCAGCAGACTACAAGAACCAACTAATGAAAAACTGTTTTTT.

This clonotype was recorded at least ten times. The chain combines TRBV27 with TRBJ2-7; 9 bases line up with TRBD1. J was trimmed by 2 bases and V by 5 bases; bases with no gene match: 10. There are 16 residues in the CDR3. Germline V gene data show CDR1 as MNHEY and CDR2 as SMNVEV (reference sequence). The CDR3 DNA is TGTGCCAGCAGTCCATTCCGGGACAGGGACCCCTACGAGCAGTACTTC. Protein: CASSPFRDRDPYEQYF.